These 2 T cell receptor beta chains were sequenced from one sample in a study of Ad26.COV2.S vaccination and SARS-CoV-2 variants. Some clones are missing from TCRdb's copy, which holds only in-frame ones; the method was immunoSEQ multiplex PCR. The sample yields 350,000 to 400,000 clones, around 91% seen once. The treatment was: 15 to 20 received Ad26.COV2.S at low or high dose, single or two shots; about five received placebo; per-sample allocation not given. Sampling took place 63 days after the first vaccine or placebo injection. This material consisted of peripheral blood, taken in a trial of Ad26.COV2.S vaccine versus placebo. The origin of the receptors is a person aged 18-60 years who received the Ad26.COV2.S COVID-19 vaccine or a placebo.

The rearrangement uses TRBV10-1 and TRBJ2-1; D remains unclear. CDR1 is WNHNN, CDR2 SYGVQD, per germline (reference sequence). Trimming removed 2 bases at V and 6 bases at J, with 17 bases between. The CDR3 runs 16 residues. CDR3 nucleotides: TGCGCCAGCAGTGAGCCGGGTGGGGTGAGAGTCAATGAGCAGTTCTTC. Translating it yields CASSEPGGVRVNEQFF.

V is TRBV7-2 and J is TRBJ1-2; tentatively, D is TRBD1 (6 bases). CDR3 length: 16 residues. Germline CDR1 reads SGHTA; CDR2 reads FQGNSA. Trimming removed 0 bases from V and 6 bases from J, with 17 bases in between. CDR3 in amino acids: CASSLAGPSGGHGYTF. As DNA, the CDR3 is TGTGCCAGCAGCTTAGCGGGACCTTCGGGGGGCCATGGCTACACCTTC.